The 29 T cell receptor beta chains below were found in one sample sequenced in a study of CD4 T cells in relation to SARS-CoV-2 and coronaviruses. Which antigens these TCRs recognize remains unknown. Sequencing was performed with immunoSEQ multiplex PCR; in TCRdb, only in-frame clones are kept and a portion is missing. This sample has around 41,000 clones, with roughly 84% found just once. The sequenced sample consisted of naive CD4+ T cells from PBMCs, cultured in vitro. The subset denotes: naive CD4+ T cells isolated by negative enrichment. Source of these receptors: an adult with COVID-19.

The chain couples TRBV7-6 to TRBJ1-5; D gene uncertain. Trimming pared 2 bases from V and 7 bases from J, leaving 15 bases between. Looked up from germline, CDR1 is SGHVS and CDR2 is FNYEAQ. The CDR3 extends over 15 amino acids. CDR3: CASSLNGVKEQPQHF. CDR3 nucleotides: TGTGCCAGCAGCTTAAATGGAGTAAAGGAACAGCCCCAGCATTTT.

The chain employs TRBV6-5 and TRBJ2-7; tentative D call: TRBD2 (6 bases). CDR3 length: 14 amino acids. Germline assignment: CDR1 MNHEY and CDR2 SVGAGI. V was clipped by 5 bases and J by 0 bases, with 11 bases between them. As DNA, the CDR3 is TGTGCCAGCAGTCTTGCGGGGAGCTCCTACGAGCAGTACTTC. It codes for CASSLAGSSYEQYF.

The CDR3 DNA is TGTGCCACCAGCAGAGATCAGGCCTTTTCCTACGAGCAGTACTTC. Protein product: CATSRDQAFSYEQYF. This sequence joins TRBV15 and TRBJ2-7; D is unresolved. Germline loops: CDR1 LNHNV, CDR2 YYDKDF (reference sequence). V gave up 0 bases and J gave up 1 base, with 10 bases separating them. The CDR3 is 15 amino acids.

This chain uses TRBV5-1 with TRBJ1-1; tentative D call: TRBD1 (5 bases). Germline assignment: CDR1 SGHRS and CDR2 YFSETQ. Trimming left V 4 bases short and J 4 bases short, with 17 bases between. This CDR3 spans 15 amino acids. The CDR3 DNA reads TGCGCCAGCAGCCTCTGGGGGAGGGGAGGCACTGAAGCTTTCTTT. Its translation is CASSLWGRGGTEAFF.

The chain uses TRBV28 and TRBJ1-6; TRBD1 might be the D (5 bases). Between the trimmed V and J ends, which lost 4 bases and 8 bases, there was a span of 15 bases. This CDR3 region has 15 residues. Germline CDR1 and CDR2: MDHEN and SYDVKM. The CDR3 reads CASSSLGRGDSPLHF. The CDR3 DNA sequence: TGTGCCAGCAGTTCACTAGGACGGGGCGATTCACCCCTCCACTTT.

The V gene is TRBV18, the J gene TRBJ2-7; D possibly corresponds to TRBD2 (6 bases). This CDR3 region has 15 residues. V lost 6 bases to trimming and J lost 1 base, with 16 bases between them. Germline loops: CDR1 KGHSH, CDR2 LQKENI. CDR3 sequence (DNA): TGTGCCAGCTCCCTTCGTTCTAGCGCATCCTACGAGCAGTACTTC. It is translated as CASSLRSSASYEQYF. Using reference TRBV18 and TRBJ2-7 for the parts outside the CDR3, the full variable domain is NAGVMQNPRHLVRRRGQEARLRCSPMKGHSHVYWYRQLPEEGLKFMVYLQKENIIDESGMPKERFSAEFPKEGPSILRIQQVVRGDSAAYFCASSLRSSASYEQYFGPGTRLTVT.

The chain recombines TRBV7-3 with TRBJ2-7, with D perhaps matching TRBD2 (6 bases). The ends were cut back, 5 bases at V and 1 base at J, with 15 bases in the middle. The length of the CDR3 is 15 residues. Germline assignment: CDR1 SGHTA and CDR2 FQGTGA. This chain's CDR3 is CASSQEGRGSYEQYF. The CDR3 DNA reads TGTGCCAGCAGCCAAGAGGGACGGGGGTCCTACGAGCAGTACTTC.

The DNA of the CDR3 is TGTGCCAGCAGTGAAGGCTACACAGATACGCAGTATTTT. Protein sequence: CASSEGYTDTQYF. The V and J genes are TRBV2 and TRBJ2-3; no reliable D call. The CDR3 extends over 13 amino acids. Germline assignment: CDR1 SNHLY and CDR2 FYNNEI. The V and J ends lost 1 base and 2 bases respectively, with 4 bases between them.

This clone was recorded only once. This rearrangement joins TRBV10-3 to TRBJ2-3; weak D call: TRBD2 (6 bases). The V end was cut by 7 bases, the J end by 0 bases, with 11 bases between. CDR1 and CDR2 (germline): ENHRY, SYGVKD. This CDR3 is 14 amino acids long. The CDR3 DNA reads as TGTGCCATCATGAACGGGAGAAGCACAGATACGCAGTATTTT. Encoded protein: CAIMNGRSTDTQYF.

V and J are TRBV3-1 (or the pseudogene TRBV3-2) and TRBJ2-3, with 11 bases lining up with TRBD2. Germline loops: CDR1 LGHDT, CDR2 YNNKEL (reference sequence). This CDR3 contains 17 residues. The ends lost 3 bases at V and 5 bases at J; junction bases unmatched: 10. The chain's CDR3 is CASSHVSTSGKGDTQYF. The DNA of the CDR3 is TGTGCCAGCAGCCATGTATCGACTAGCGGGAAGGGAGATACGCAGTATTTT.

This clone was detected once. The chain is built from TRBV19 and TRBJ2-3, with D hard to call. Trimming took 7 bases from V and 9 from J, leaving 11 bases between them. The CDR3 spans 11 residues. The V gene's germline CDR1 is LNHDA and CDR2 SQIVND (reference sequence). CDR3 in amino acids: CASTRGYTQYF. In DNA form, the CDR3 reads TGTGCCAGTACCCGCGGCTACACGCAGTATTTT.

The V call is TRBV7-9, the J call TRBJ1-4; tentative D call: TRBD1 (5 bases). The CDR3 totals 14 residues. Germline CDR1 is SEHNR and CDR2 is FQNEAQ (reference sequence). The V and J ends lost 5 bases and 4 bases respectively, with 11 bases between them. Written as DNA, the CDR3 is TGTGCCAGCAGCGAGTGGGGGATTAATGAAAAACTGTTTTTT. Translation: CASSEWGINEKLFF. The variable domain in full, completed from reference TRBV7-9 and TRBJ1-4, reads DTGVSQNPRHKITKRGQNVTFRCDPISEHNRLYWYRQTLGQGPEFLTYFQNEAQLEKSRLLSDRFSAERPKGSFSTLEIQRTEQGDSAMYLCASSEWGINEKLFFGSGTQLSVL.

The genes are TRBV9 and TRBJ2-7; maybe TRBD2 (6 bases). V lost 2 bases, J lost 3 bases, and 15 bases lay in between. CDR3 length equals 15 residues. Germline V CDR1 and CDR2: SGDLS, YYNGEE. CDR3 amino acids: CASSVSEGLLYEQYF. The CDR3 nucleotides read TGTGCCAGCAGCGTGAGCGAAGGACTACTCTACGAGCAGTACTTC. The full variable domain, in which reference TRBV9 and TRBJ2-7 provide the parts outside the CDR3, is DSGVTQTPKHLITATGQRVTLRCSPRSGDLSVYWYQQSLDQGLQFLIQYYNGEERAKGNILERFSAQQFPDLHSELNLSSLELGDSALYFCASSVSEGLLYEQYFGPGTRLTVT.

The chain combines TRBV6-1 with TRBJ2-5; 12 positions match TRBD2. V lost 2 bases to trimming and J lost 2 bases; unmatched junction nucleotides: 0. Germline V gives CDR1 MNHNS, CDR2 SASEGT. The CDR3 runs to 15 residues. CDR3 sequence: CASSELAGGQETQYF. Here the CDR3 DNA reads TGTGCCAGCAGTGAACTAGCGGGAGGGCAAGAGACCCAGTACTTC.

The chain is built from TRBV14 and TRBJ1-5; a weak D match, TRBD1 (5 bases). Germline V lookup: CDR1 SGHDN, CDR2 FVKESK. V shed 4 bases and J shed 2 bases, with 9 bases lying between them. CDR3 length: 14 residues. The CDR3 loop is CASSPGGGNQPQHF. CDR3 in DNA: TGTGCCAGCAGCCCTGGGGGGGGCAATCAGCCCCAGCATTTT.

This chain links TRBV5-1 with TRBJ2-6; 9 bases agree with TRBD1. The junction had 8 bases not matched to a gene; V was cut back by 4 bases and J by 3 bases. Germline CDR1 is SGHRS and CDR2 is YFSETQ. This CDR3 is built from 17 residues. CDR3 coding DNA: TGCGCCAGCAGCGAGGGACAGGGATACGTTGGGGCCAACGTCCTGACTTTC. This sequence encodes CASSEGQGYVGANVLTF.

The chain uses TRBV9 and TRBJ2-7; D is perhaps TRBD2 (6 bases). V was clipped by 1 base and J by 2 bases, with 13 bases between them. The CDR3 loop spans 15 amino acids. Germline loops: CDR1 SGDLS, CDR2 YYNGEE. This chain's CDR3 is CASSVSAGFTYEQYF. Written as DNA, the CDR3 is TGTGCCAGCAGCGTATCAGCGGGCTTTACCTACGAGCAGTACTTC.

The J gene is TRBJ1-5, the V gene TRBV5-8; TRBD1 matches 7 bases. Trimming took 4 bases from V and 0 from J; bases not matched to a gene: 4. The CDR3 is 15 residues long. The germline V gene encodes CDR1 SGHTS and CDR2 YDEGEE. In DNA, the CDR3 is TGTGCCAGCAGCCGGACAGGATATAGCAATCAGCCCCAGCATTTT. This encodes CASSRTGYSNQPQHF.

CDR3 DNA sequence: TGTGCCAGCAGCTTAGATGGCGGATCCTACAATGAGCAGTTCTTC. Protein: CASSLDGGSYNEQFF. This rearrangement joins TRBV7-6 to TRBJ2-1; D gene uncertain. V lost 1 base to trimming and J lost 1 base, with 8 bases between them. CDR3 length equals 15 residues. The germline CDR1 and CDR2 sequences are SGHVS and FNYEAQ.

The genes are TRBV19 and TRBJ1-2; 7 bases are a match to TRBD1. With V trimmed by 3 bases and J by 4 bases, 8 bases remained unmatched. Germline lookup yields CDR1 LNHDA and CDR2 SQIVND (reference sequence). The CDR3 is 15 amino acids. The CDR3 DNA sequence: TGTGCCAGTAGTATTCCCCGCGGGACAGTCTATGGCTACACCTTC. Translating it yields CASSIPRGTVYGYTF.

V is TRBV10-3 and J is TRBJ2-2, with D perhaps matching TRBD1 (5 bases). CDR1 and CDR2 from the germline V gene are ENHRY and SYGVKD. The CDR3 is made up of 14 amino acids. V dropped 7 bases and J dropped 0 bases, with 9 bases sitting between them. The CDR3: CAITDRSNTGELFF. The CDR3 DNA follows: TGTGCCATCACCGACAGATCGAACACCGGGGAGCTGTTTTTT.

The chain is built from TRBV5-6 and TRBJ2-7; 11 bases agree with TRBD2. Per the germline V gene, CDR1 is SGHDT and CDR2 is YYEEEE. CDR3 length: 15 residues. Trimming took 1 base from V and 9 from J; bases not matched to a gene: 9. In DNA, the CDR3 is TGTGCCAGCAGCTTGTTGGTTAGCGGGAGGGCCGCGCAGTACTTC. Translated: CASSLLVSGRAAQYF.

This chain uses TRBV19 with TRBJ2-3; 10 nucleotides align to TRBD2. Germline CDR1 reads LNHDA; CDR2 reads SQIVND (reference sequence). This CDR3 is built from 18 residues. V lost 3 bases to trimming and J lost 4 bases; unmatched junction nucleotides: 13. CDR3 nucleotide sequence: TGTGCCAGTAGTATTCGTGGAGGGCTAGCGGGAGTGGCAGATACGCAGTATTTT. It translates to CASSIRGGLAGVADTQYF.

The chain joins TRBV5-1 to TRBJ2-5; 8 positions agree with TRBD1. The V gene end was trimmed by 6 bases and the J gene end by 5 bases; junction bases not matched to a gene: 15. CDR3 length equals 16 residues. Germline lookup yields CDR1 SGHRS and CDR2 YFSETQ. The CDR3 spells CASTQEDRVAWETQYF. DNA of the CDR3: TGCGCCAGCACTCAAGAGGACAGGGTCGCTTGGGAGACCCAGTACTTC.

The chain links TRBV27 to TRBJ1-6; D is undetermined. The CDR3 is made up of 13 amino acids. The germline V and J ends were trimmed by 0 bases and 10 bases, with 7 bases remaining between them. CDR1 is MNHEY, CDR2 SMNVEV, per germline (reference sequence). The CDR3 DNA follows: TGTGCCAGCAGTTTATCGGGGAGATCACCCCTCCACTTT. Translating it yields CASSLSGRSPLHF.

This clone has a handful of counts. CDR3 bases: TGTGCCAGCTCACCACTCTTACAGGGTCGGTATGGCTACACCTTC. It yields the protein CASSPLLQGRYGYTF. The rearrangement joins TRBV18 to TRBJ1-2, with a possible D match to TRBD1 (6 bases). Germline loops: CDR1 KGHSH, CDR2 LQKENI. The CDR3 is 15 amino acids. Between the trimmed V and J ends, which lost 1 base and 5 bases, there was a span of 14 bases.

The rearrangement links TRBV18 to TRBJ2-1, with TRBD2 identical over 14 bases. After removal of 3 bases from V and 9 bases from J, the junction contained 4 bases not matched to a gene. Germline loops: CDR1 KGHSH, CDR2 LQKENI. The CDR3 consists of 15 residues. The CDR3: CASSPGLAGDFEQFF. In DNA, the CDR3 is TGTGCCAGCTCACCGGGACTAGCGGGAGATTTTGAGCAGTTCTTC. The entire variable domain, with the rest obtained from reference TRBV18 and TRBJ2-1, is as follows: NAGVMQNPRHLVRRRGQEARLRCSPMKGHSHVYWYRQLPEEGLKFMVYLQKENIIDESGMPKERFSAEFPKEGPSILRIQQVVRGDSAAYFCASSPGLAGDFEQFFGPGTRLTVL.

The genes are TRBV6-5 and TRBJ2-2, with a weak D call TRBD1 (5 bases). V dropped 6 bases and J dropped 1 base, with 6 bases sitting between them. The germline CDR1 and CDR2 sequences are MNHEY and SVGAGI. There are 13 residues in the CDR3. CDR3 bases: TGTGCCAGCAGGACAGTGAACACCGGGGAGCTGTTTTTT. The encoded protein is CASRTVNTGELFF.

This clone was detected once. The J gene is TRBJ2-6, the V gene TRBV9, with 8 bases matching TRBD1. Unmatched junction bases numbered 10, after V lost 4 bases and J lost 1 base. The length of the CDR3 is 18 residues. Germline CDR1 reads SGDLS; CDR2 reads YYNGEE. CDR3 amino acids: CASSPTGTGGSGANVLTF. The CDR3 DNA follows: TGTGCCAGCAGCCCAACCGGGACAGGAGGATCTGGGGCCAACGTCCTGACTTTC.